This T cell receptor beta chain emerged from a study of cytotoxic CD8 clonotypes in ibrutinib-treated CLL. The protocol was immunoSEQ multiplex PCR, while the TCRdb copy is restricted to in-frame clones and leaves out a portion. The sample lists about 68,000 clones, 90% occurring once. V was trimmed by 1 base and J by 0 bases, leaving 24 bases between them. The CDR3 totals 20 residues. Germline values: CDR1 SGHTA, CDR2 FQGTGA. Study-wide results and caveats: Private clonotypes, not public ones, expanded at ibrutinib response.

For TCR beta libraries, about 2 micrograms of genomic DNA were obtained from cryopreserved PBMCs. Comment on this clone: Its antigen is currently unknown.

This clonotype was obtained from a human donor with chronic lymphocytic leukemia. The chain couples TRBV7-3 to TRBJ1-1, with D possibly matching TRBD1 (6 bases). The source was PBMCs, collected after 12 months of ibrutinib treatment. CDR3 sequence (DNA): TGTGCCAGCAGCTTAAACTCCCTCAGGACAGCCGATCAAATGAACACTGAAGCTTTCTTT. Protein: CASSLNSLRTADQMNTEAFF.